Sequencing of this TCR beta chain was carried out in a study of a mutant IDH1 vaccine in newly diagnosed glioma. Across the whole study: Vaccines began 4-6 weeks after radiotherapy alone, or with temozolomide cycles. V12 took place at week 35, and V13 at week 47.

Documented time point: week 35, safety follow-up. In the vaccine, a single dose held 300 ug of the mutant IDH1 20-mer peptide, along with topical imiquimod. As concerns this clone: What it binds is not known.

Profiled with immunoSEQ multiplex PCR; TCRdb holds only in-frame clones, not every one. This table has over 60,000 clones, more than 80% appearing once. CDR3 length equals 14 residues. CDR1 and CDR2 (germline): SGHRS, YFSETQ. J gave up 3 bases and V 1 base, and 0 bases lay outside the gene matches. This sequence joins TRBV5-1 and TRBJ2-7; 11 bases fit TRBD2. This TCR derives from a middle-aged man with glioma. The sequencing here drew on PBMCs, taken from a glioma patient whose treatment included an IDH1 peptide vaccine. The CDR3 region has the DNA TGCGCCAGCAGCTTGACTAGCGGGAGCTACGAGCAGTACTTC. Translating it yields CASSLTSGSYEQYF.